This T cell receptor beta chain was recovered during a study of CD8 T cells in ankylosing spondylitis. General observations from the study: Within ankylosing spondylitis blood, a TCR beta motif made up of under 10 highly homologous variants appeared to be characteristic.

Using its own MiXCR run on the 5' RACE reads, TCRdb lists one record per CDR3 protein. The sample has 500,000 to 550,000 distinct CDR3 sequences; about an eighth are singletons. This CDR3 comprises 15 residues. Germline V gives CDR1 LGHDT, CDR2 YNNKEL (reference sequence). Trimming at V came to 4 bases and at J to 4 bases, leaving 6 bases not matched to a gene. As concerns this clonotype: Its cognate antigen is unknown.

The sample comprised blood, either unsorted or a sorted T cell fraction (not recorded which). The chain joins TRBV3-1 to TRBJ2-4; 8 bases are shared with TRBD1. This receptor was obtained from a male donor with ankylosing spondylitis. CDR3 nucleotide sequence: TGTGCCAGCAGCCTCCTGGGGACAGGAAAAAACATTCAGTACTTC. It encodes CASSLLGTGKNIQYF.